The 28 T cell receptor beta chains below were found in one sample sequenced in a study of blood T cell repertoires in COVID-19. The protocol was immunoSEQ multiplex PCR, while the TCRdb copy is restricted to in-frame clones and leaves out a portion. The sample shows approximately 490,000 clones, less than 90% of them seen only once. Sequencing input: PBMCs or T cells enriched from blood (not recorded which). The receptors stem from a woman aged 55-70 years who had recovered from COVID-19.

This chain joins TRBV2 and TRBJ2-1, with TRBD2 matching over 11 bases. Germline CDR1 and CDR2: SNHLY and FYNNEI. CDR3 length: 17 residues. The ends lost 4 bases at V and 5 bases at J; junction bases unmatched: 10. In DNA form, the CDR3 reads TGTGCCAGCAGTGGAGCTAGCGGGGGGCCGAAAAACAATGAGCAGTTCTTC. This gives the protein CASSGASGGPKNNEQFF.

The chain joins TRBV3-1 (or the pseudogene TRBV3-2) to TRBJ2-1; a possible D gene is TRBD2 (5 bases). Deletions cut 4 bases from V and 9 bases from J, with 13 bases between. Germline V gene lookup returns CDR1 LGHDT and CDR2 YNNKEL (reference sequence). The CDR3 runs to 13 residues. The CDR3 DNA reads as TGTGCCAGCAGCCTTACTAGTTCGGGTGAGCAGTTCTTC. Translating it yields CASSLTSSGEQFF.

The gene calls are TRBV19 and TRBJ1-3; D ambiguous. The CDR3 covers 15 residues. Germline-derived CDR1 and CDR2 are LNHDA and SQIVND (reference sequence). Trimming took 1 base from V and 0 from J, leaving 7 bases between them. The CDR3 reads CASSIGADSGNTIYF. The CDR3 coding sequence is TGTGCCAGTAGTATAGGCGCGGACTCTGGAAACACCATATATTTT.

This clone was observed a few times. The rearrangement uses TRBV5-4 and TRBJ1-6; 10 nucleotides match TRBD1. V shed 3 bases and J 9 bases; nucleotides not matched to a gene: 6. The CDR3 consists of 15 residues. Germline values: CDR1 SGHNT, CDR2 YYREEE (reference sequence). CDR3 DNA sequence: TGTGCCAGCAGCTCGAAGACAGGGGGCTTTTCACCCCTCCACTTT. Translation gives CASSSKTGGFSPLHF.

V gene TRBV13 combines with J gene TRBJ2-7; the match to TRBD2 covers 14 bases. The CDR3 sequence is 17 residues long. V dropped 5 bases and J dropped 4; count of bases not matched to a gene: 10. The germline V gene has CDR1 PRHDT and CDR2 FYEKMQ (reference sequence). The CDR3 protein is CASSPRTSGGTGYEQYF. The CDR3 region has the DNA TGTGCCAGCAGCCCTCGGACTAGCGGGGGGACGGGGTACGAGCAGTACTTC. The full variable domain, its missing parts supplied by reference TRBV13 and TRBJ2-7, is AAGVIQSPRHLIKEKRETATLKCYPIPRHDTVYWYQQGPGQDPQFLISFYEKMQSDKGSIPDRFSAQQFSDYHSELNMSSLELGDSALYFCASSPRTSGGTGYEQYFGPGTRLTVT.

The CDR3 loop reads CAISEYLTDTQYF. CDR3 DNA sequence: TGTGCCATCAGTGAGTATCTTACAGATACGCAGTATTTT. The chain couples TRBV10-3 to TRBJ2-3; no firm D call. The germline gives CDR1 ENHRY, CDR2 SYGVKD. The CDR3 runs 13 residues. The V and J ends lost 1 base and 3 bases respectively, with 5 bases between them.

This clone showed up just once. Other nucleotide sequences in the sample specify the same CDR3. This sequence joins TRBV6-5 and TRBJ1-1; D is ambiguous. From germline, CDR1 is MNHEY and CDR2 SVGAGI. The germline V and J ends were trimmed by 6 bases and 2 bases, with 10 bases remaining between them. The CDR3 runs 13 residues. CDR3 sequence: CASSSGLNTEAFF. The CDR3 DNA is TGTGCCAGCAGCTCGGGGTTAAACACTGAAGCTTTCTTT.

The chain links TRBV3-1 (or the pseudogene TRBV3-2) to TRBJ1-2; D ambiguous. The V and J ends lost 0 bases and 8 bases respectively, with 10 bases between them. Germline CDR1 is LGHDT and CDR2 is YNNKEL (reference sequence). This CDR3 region has 13 residues. CDR3 sequence reads: CASSQDSSGGYTF. In DNA form, the CDR3 reads TGTGCCAGCAGCCAAGACTCTAGTGGGGGCTACACCTTC.

The V gene is TRBV2, the J gene TRBJ2-4; maybe TRBD1 (7 bases). The CDR3 contains 15 residues. Germline loops: CDR1 SNHLY, CDR2 FYNNEI. V was trimmed by 7 bases and J by 0 bases, leaving 13 bases between them. CDR3 region: CASNDRDLAKNIQYF. Written as DNA, the CDR3 is TGTGCCAGCAATGACAGGGACTTAGCCAAAAACATTCAGTACTTC.

The rearrangement joins TRBV4-1 to TRBJ1-5, with D possibly TRBD1 on 6 matching bases. V lost 4 bases and J lost 9, with 19 bases in between. This CDR3 spans 15 amino acids. Germline-derived CDR1 and CDR2 are MGHRA and YSYEKL. The CDR3 DNA is TGCGCCAGCAGCCCCTCCGTAGACAGGCCCCGGCCCCAGCATTTT. Residues: CASSPSVDRPRPQHF.

The chain is built from TRBV6-5 and TRBJ1-4; TRBD1 matches 7 bases. V shed 8 bases, J shed 0 bases, and the junction held 3 bases outside the gene matches. This CDR3 has 14 residues. The V gene's germline CDR1 is MNHEY and CDR2 SVGAGI. The DNA for the CDR3 is TGTGCCAGCGGGGGGACAGCAACTAATGAAAAACTGTTTTTT. Translating it yields CASGGTATNEKLFF.

The rearrangement links TRBV2 to TRBJ1-6, with unresolved D. Germline V gene lookup returns CDR1 SNHLY and CDR2 FYNNEI. The CDR3 loop spans 12 amino acids. Trimming took off 8 bases at V and 10 bases at J, with 12 bases between the two ends. This CDR3 reads CASGGGNSPLHF. CDR3 DNA: TGTGCCAGCGGAGGAGGGAACTCACCCCTCCACTTT.

CDR3 protein: CASSLQGVDYGYTF. The DNA of the CDR3 is TGTGCCAGCAGCCTACAGGGGGTGGACTATGGCTACACCTTC. The chain has TRBV28 and TRBJ1-2; TRBD1 matches 8 bases. Germline V gene data show CDR1 as MDHEN and CDR2 as SYDVKM. V dropped 6 bases and J dropped 3; count of bases not matched to a gene: 6. The CDR3 has 14 residues.

The chain recombines TRBV3-1 (or the pseudogene TRBV3-2) with TRBJ1-4; D remains ambiguous. Germline V gene sequence: CDR1 LGHDT, CDR2 YNNKEL (reference sequence). Trimming left V 1 base short and J 8 bases short, with 5 bases between. The CDR3 spans 12 residues. The DNA for the CDR3 is TGTGCCAGCAGCCAAGGCCGGGAAAAACTGTTTTTT. It codes for CASSQGREKLFF.

V is TRBV5-1 and J is TRBJ2-1; no firm D call. CDR3 length equals 15 residues. V gave up 5 bases and J gave up 0 bases, with 12 bases separating them. Germline V lookup: CDR1 SGHRS, CDR2 YFSETQ. CDR3 coding DNA: TGCGCCAGCAGGTCAGAGACAAGCTCCTACAATGAGCAGTTCTTC. Translation: CASRSETSSYNEQFF.

The V and J genes are TRBV6-6 and TRBJ1-1; the match to TRBD1 covers 7 bases. The CDR3 sequence is 14 residues long. Germline CDR1 and CDR2: MNHNY and SVGAGI (reference sequence). V lost 5 bases to trimming and J lost 3 bases; unmatched junction nucleotides: 6. CDR3 sequence reads: CASSIQGPDTEAFF. The CDR3 DNA reads as TGTGCCAGCAGTATACAGGGGCCGGACACTGAAGCTTTCTTT.

The chain links TRBV20-1 to TRBJ2-5, with a weak D call TRBD1 (5 bases). The CDR3 contains 11 residues. Germline-derived CDR1 and CDR2 are DFQATT and SNEGSKA (reference sequence). V lost 8 bases to trimming and J lost 4 bases, with 11 bases between them. DNA for the CDR3: TGCAGTTTTAGGGGATTAGAGACCCAGTACTTC. Its translation: CSFRGLETQYF.

The chain links TRBV27 to TRBJ2-5; D ambiguous. Germline CDR1 MNHEY, CDR2 SMNVEV (reference sequence). V lost 4 bases and J 4 bases, leaving 10 bases between the germline ends. There are 13 residues in the CDR3. CDR3 in amino acids: CASSSGHRETQYF. The DNA of the CDR3 is TGTGCCAGCAGTTCCGGTCACCGAGAGACCCAGTACTTC.

This rearrangement joins TRBV24-1 to TRBJ1-5; unclear D gene. Germline V lookup: CDR1 KGHDR, CDR2 SFDVKD. V was trimmed by 2 bases and J by 4 bases, leaving 8 bases between them. CDR3 length equals 14 residues. The CDR3 sequence is CATSDSSRNQPQHF. CDR3 nucleotides: TGTGCCACCAGTGATTCGTCTAGAAATCAGCCCCAGCATTTT.

This rearrangement joins TRBV2 to TRBJ2-2; 10 bases are a match to TRBD2. CDR1 is SNHLY, CDR2 FYNNEI, per germline. V lost 4 bases to trimming and J lost 4 bases; unmatched junction nucleotides: 3. This CDR3 has 15 amino acids. The DNA for the CDR3 is TGTGCCAGCAGTGTTAGCGGGGGGCCCACCGGGGAGCTGTTTTTT. This codes for CASSVSGGPTGELFF.

The rearrangement links TRBV19 to TRBJ1-5; 10 bases are shared with TRBD1. The germline V gene encodes CDR1 LNHDA and CDR2 SQIVND (reference sequence). The CDR3 sequence is 16 residues long. V was pared by 6 bases and J by 7 bases, with 12 bases of the junction left unmatched. CDR3 sequence: CASSDRGQGVGQPQHF. Written as DNA, the CDR3 is TGTGCCAGTAGCGACCGCGGACAGGGGGTCGGACAGCCCCAGCATTTT. The full variable domain, completed using reference TRBV19 and TRBJ1-5, is DGGITQSPKYLFRKEGQNVTLSCEQNLNHDAMYWYRQDPGQGLRLIYYSQIVNDFQKGDIAEGYSVSREKKESFPLTVTSAQKNPTAFYLCASSDRGQGVGQPQHFGDGTRLSIL.

The CDR3 DNA reads as TGCGCCAGCAGCCAAGATCGAGCGGGGGGGTCAGATACGCAGTATTTT. Residues: CASSQDRAGGSDTQYF. J is TRBJ2-3 and V is TRBV4-1, with TRBD2 matching over 10 bases. The CDR3 length is 16 residues. CDR1 and CDR2 from the germline V gene are MGHRA and YSYEKL. V gave up 0 bases and J gave up 4 bases; unmatched junction bases: 4.

A note on this clone: A read error may account for a junction end that differs from germline. The chain is built from TRBV3-1 (or the pseudogene TRBV3-2) and TRBJ2-7; 7 bases align to TRBD1. This CDR3 is built from 11 residues. Germline CDR1 and CDR2: LGHDT and YNNKEL (reference sequence). CDR3 coding DNA: TGTGCCAGCAGCCAAGCGGGACAGTGGTCCTTC. Translation gives CASSQAGQWSF.

The CDR3: CASRTGSGTEAFF. The CDR3 DNA follows: TGTGCCAGCAGGACAGGGTCCGGCACTGAAGCTTTCTTT. The genes are TRBV14 and TRBJ1-1, with 7 bases matching TRBD1. CDR1 and CDR2 from the germline V gene are SGHDN and FVKESK. The ends lost 6 bases at V and 4 bases at J; junction bases unmatched: 5. The CDR3 contains 13 residues. Combining the CDR3 with reference TRBV14 and TRBJ1-1 gives the whole variable domain EAGVTQFPSHSVIEKGQTVTLRCDPISGHDNLYWYRRVMGKEIKFLLHFVKESKQDESGMPNNRFLAERTGGTYSTLKVQPAELEDSGVYFCASRTGSGTEAFFGQGTRLTVV.

This chain joins TRBV5-4 and TRBJ2-3; D is unresolved. This CDR3 has 17 residues. Trimming removed 0 bases from V and 2 bases from J, with 16 bases in between. CDR1 SGHNT and CDR2 YYREEE come from the germline V gene (reference sequence). DNA for the CDR3: TGTGCCAGCAGCTTGGGGGCCCGATCCTATTCCACAGATACGCAGTATTTT. It translates to CASSLGARSYSTDTQYF.

V and J are TRBV7-6 and TRBJ2-6; tentative D call: TRBD1 (5 bases). V lost 5 bases and J 1 base, leaving 12 bases between the germline ends. The CDR3 is 16 residues long. Germline V gene sequence: CDR1 SGHVS, CDR2 FNYEAQ. CDR3 sequence: CASSTTPGSGANVLTF. Here the CDR3 DNA reads TGTGCCAGCAGCACTACTCCAGGGTCTGGGGCCAACGTCCTGACTTTC. The variable domain in full, with the rest retrieved from reference TRBV7-6 and TRBJ2-6, is GAGVSQSPRYKVTKRGQDVALRCDPISGHVSLYWYRQALGQGPEFLTYFNYEAQQDKSGLPNDRFSAERPEGSISTLTIQRTEQRDSAMYRCASSTTPGSGANVLTFGAGSRLTVL.

V usage is TRBV4-2 and J usage is TRBJ2-4, with TRBD2 identical over 8 bases. This CDR3 region has 16 residues. Trimming took 3 bases from V and 0 from J; bases not matched to a gene: 4. The germline V gene has CDR1 LGHNA and CDR2 YNFKEQ. The CDR3 DNA follows: TGTGCCAGCAGCCACCGCGGGGGGCTAGCCAAAAACATTCAGTACTTC. This sequence encodes CASSHRGGLAKNIQYF.

The chain employs TRBV18 and TRBJ1-5, with D hard to call. CDR3 length equals 16 residues. Germline V gives CDR1 KGHSH, CDR2 LQKENI. V shed 4 bases and J shed 3 bases, with 16 bases lying between them. CDR3 sequence: CASSLFSGGFNQPQHF. CDR3 DNA sequence: TGTGCCAGCTCACTATTTAGCGGAGGGTTCAATCAGCCCCAGCATTTT.